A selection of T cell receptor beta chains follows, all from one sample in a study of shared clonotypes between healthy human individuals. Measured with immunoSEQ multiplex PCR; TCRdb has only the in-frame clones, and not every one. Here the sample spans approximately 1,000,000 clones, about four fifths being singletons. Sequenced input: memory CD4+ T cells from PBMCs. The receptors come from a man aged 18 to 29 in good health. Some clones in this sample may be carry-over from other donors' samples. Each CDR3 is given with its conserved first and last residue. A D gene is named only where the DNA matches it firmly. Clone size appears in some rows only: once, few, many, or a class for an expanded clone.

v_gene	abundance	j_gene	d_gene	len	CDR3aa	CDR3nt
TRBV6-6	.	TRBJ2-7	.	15	CASSPQGTLTYEQYF	TGTGCCAGCAGCCCCCAAGGGACTCTTACCTACGAGCAGTACTTC
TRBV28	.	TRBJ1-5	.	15	CASRQHTGLFQPQHF	TGTGCCAGCAGACAACATACAGGTTTGTTTCAGCCCCAGCATTTT
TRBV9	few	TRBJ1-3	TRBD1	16	CASSVDRTGAFNTIYF	TGTGCCAGCAGCGTAGACAGGACAGGGGCTTTCAACACCATATATTTT
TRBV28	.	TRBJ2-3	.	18	CASQGNPWVGRGRDTQYF	TGTGCCTCTCAAGGTAACCCGTGGGTCGGGAGAGGGCGAGATACGCAGTATTTT
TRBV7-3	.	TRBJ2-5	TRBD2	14	CASRPTSLQETQYF	TGTGCCAGCAGGCCGACTAGCTTGCAAGAGACCCAGTACTTC
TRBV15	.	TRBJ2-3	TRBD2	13	CATSTRVGGAQYF	TGTGCCACCAGCACTCGGGTGGGGGGGGCGCAGTATTTT
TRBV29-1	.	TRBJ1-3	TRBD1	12	CSVGTGGNTIYF	TGCAGCGTCGGGACAGGTGGAAACACCATATATTTT
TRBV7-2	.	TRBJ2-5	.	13	CASSYDGPETQYF	TGTGCCAGCAGCTATGACGGACCGGAGACCCAGTACTTC
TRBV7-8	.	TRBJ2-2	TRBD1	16	CASSLVGQGIPGELFF	TGTGCCAGCAGCTTAGTAGGACAGGGGATCCCCGGGGAGCTGTTTTTT
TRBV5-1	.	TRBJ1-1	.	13	CASSLISVTEAFF	TGCGCCAGCAGCTTGATTTCGGTGACTGAAGCTTTCTTT